These 28 T cell receptor beta chains were all obtained from the same sample, sequenced in a study of T cells after yellow fever vaccination (dated by TCRdb to about 2019). The sample's treatment or condition, from its label and the paper: live attenuated yellow fever vaccine strain. The library was generated by 5' RACE. The listed sequencing device is Illumina HiSeq 2500. Clones were called with MiXCR by TCRdb after fastp trimmed the public reads at Q25, and only in-frame beta chains were retained. Rows with a matching CDR3 protein are joined into one entry that keeps the most common DNA and genes. This sample holds 300,000 or so distinct CDR3 sequences; 8.1% were observed only once. The top ten hold under 20% of the sample. The starting material was PBMCs, obtained 35 to 50 days after the first yellow fever vaccination. The receptors shown here come from a man between 18 and 29 years old who received the YFV17D yellow fever vaccine.

This clonotype has a count of ten or more. The chain joins TRBV7-2 to TRBJ2-5; unclear D gene. The CDR3 covers 11 residues. Germline V lookup: CDR1 SGHTA, CDR2 FQGNSA. Trimming cost V 5 bases and J 7 bases, with 8 bases left between them. The CDR3 here is CASSPFGTQYF. CDR3 DNA sequence: TGTGCCAGCAGCCCGTTCGGGACCCAGTACTTC.

This clonotype was seen at least ten times. The CDR3 nucleotides are TGTGCCAGCGGGCCGGGGACCACAGATACGCAGTATTTT. It yields the protein CASGPGTTDTQYF. The chain employs TRBV11-2 and TRBJ2-3; tentatively, D is TRBD1 or TRBD2 (5 bases each). CDR1 and CDR2 from the germline V gene are SGHAT and FQNNGV. The CDR3 sequence is 13 residues long. Deletions cut 8 bases from V and 2 bases from J, with 11 bases between.

The chain employs TRBV6-2 or TRBV6-3 and TRBJ2-2; perhaps TRBD1 as D (6 bases). The CDR3 is 16 residues long. V was clipped by 6 bases and J by 4 bases, with 18 bases between them. Looked up from germline, CDR1 is MNHEY and CDR2 is SVGEGT. CDR3 sequence reads: CASRRLGAPGTGELFF. The CDR3, as DNA: TGTGCCAGCAGGAGACTGGGGGCGCCGGGCACCGGGGAGCTGTTTTTT.

The V call is TRBV12-3 or TRBV12-4, the J call TRBJ2-2; no clear D gene. The CDR3 is 13 amino acids. V lost 6 bases and J 6 bases, leaving 11 bases between the germline ends. CDR3 in DNA: TGTGCCAGCAGAATAGAAATTCCCGGGGAGCTGTTTTTT. Translating gives CASRIEIPGELFF.

This clonotype was observed a few times. The gene calls are TRBV6-2 or TRBV6-3 and TRBJ2-1; D not certain. This CDR3 is 13 amino acids long. From germline, CDR1 is MNHEY and CDR2 SVGEGT. The V and J ends lost 7 bases and 0 bases respectively, with 7 bases between them. Here the CDR3 DNA reads TGTGCCAGCACCTTAAACTCCTACAATGAGCAGTTCTTC. Amino acids: CASTLNSYNEQFF.

This clonotype turned up a few times. J is TRBJ2-5 and V is TRBV4-2; a weak D match, TRBD2 (5 bases). Trimming pared 0 bases from V and 9 bases from J, leaving 11 bases between. Looked up from germline, CDR1 is LGHNA and CDR2 is YNFKEQ. The CDR3 contains 13 residues. In DNA form, the CDR3 reads TGTGCCAGCAGCCAAGATAGGAGGTCGGCCCAGTACTTC. This encodes CASSQDRRSAQYF.

This clonotype was seen more than once but under ten times. At one of its ends the junction is not consistent with the germline gene, which may arise from a read error. V and J are TRBV15 and TRBJ1-3; 9 positions agree with TRBD1. Germline loops: CDR1 LNHNV, CDR2 YYDKDF (reference sequence). CDR3 size: 13 residues. The CDR3 reads CATSRDRDDRGNF. The CDR3 nucleotides are TGTGCCACCAGCAGAGATCGGGATGACAGGGGGAATTTT.

This clonotype has only a few counts. The chain recombines TRBV20-1 with TRBJ1-2; tentatively, D is TRBD1 (6 bases). The V end was cut by 3 bases, the J end by 5 bases, with 10 bases between. This CDR3 is 12 amino acids long. The germline V gene has CDR1 DFQATT and CDR2 SNEGSKA (reference sequence). The CDR3 coding sequence is TGCAGTGCTAGCCCAGGGGCTTATGGCTACACCTTC. Residues: CSASPGAYGYTF.

The table lists this clonotype with many counts. This chain uses TRBV5-1 with TRBJ2-2; D unresolved. Trimming shortened V by 2 bases and J by 4 bases, and 9 bases separated the two germline ends. CDR3 size: 14 residues. From germline, CDR1 is SGHRS and CDR2 YFSETQ. CDR3 DNA sequence: TGCGCCAGCAGCTTTGTAGGAACCACCGGGGAGCTGTTTTTT. This sequence encodes CASSFVGTTGELFF.

The chain recombines TRBV7-3 with TRBJ2-2, with D unresolved. Trimming removed 6 bases from V and 3 bases from J, with 11 bases in between. Germline V gene data show CDR1 as SGHTA and CDR2 as FQGTGA. CDR3 size: 14 residues. The CDR3 is CASSSHKDTGELFF. Here the CDR3 DNA reads TGTGCCAGCAGTTCCCATAAGGACACCGGGGAGCTGTTTTTT.

This clonotype was detected only a few times. V is TRBV19 and J is TRBJ2-1; no reliable D call. The CDR3 contains 14 residues. Germline lookup yields CDR1 LNHDA and CDR2 SQIVND (reference sequence). V was shortened by 4 bases and J by 3 bases, with 10 bases between the two germline ends. The CDR3, as DNA: TGTGCCAGTAGTACCGACGGGTACTACAATGAGCAGTTCTTC. As protein: CASSTDGYYNEQFF. The complete variable domain, with remaining parts taken from reference TRBV19 and TRBJ2-1, reads DGGITQSPKYLFRKEGQNVTLSCEQNLNHDAMYWYRQDPGQGLRLIYYSQIVNDFQKGDIAEGYSVSREKKESFPLTVTSAQKNPTAFYLCASSTDGYYNEQFFGPGTRLTVL.

This clonotype was counted only a few times. This chain uses TRBV6-2 or TRBV6-3 with TRBJ2-2; D not certain. CDR1 and CDR2 (germline): MNHEY, SVGEGT. V lost 4 bases and J 10 bases, leaving 7 bases between the germline ends. The CDR3 totals 11 residues. For the CDR3, the DNA is TGTGCCAGCAGTTCGCGAGCGGAGCTGTTTTTT. Its translation: CASSSRAELFF.

The chain links TRBV18 to TRBJ2-7; unclear D gene. The V and J ends lost 7 bases and 4 bases respectively, with 8 bases between them. Germline CDR1 is KGHSH and CDR2 is LQKENI. The CDR3 covers 11 residues. CDR3: CASFPEYEQYV. The CDR3 DNA follows: TGTGCCAGCTTCCCCGAATACGAGCAGTACGTC.

The sample holds a few counts of this clonotype. The V gene is TRBV7-9, the J gene TRBJ2-2, with 8 bases that match TRBD1. With 3 bases clipped from V and 4 bases from J, the junction kept 4 bases outside the gene matches. The length of the CDR3 is 15 residues. Per germline, CDR1 SEHNR and CDR2 FQNEAQ (reference sequence). CDR3: CASSFQGAGTGELFF. CDR3 DNA: TGTGCCAGCAGCTTTCAGGGGGCCGGCACCGGGGAGCTGTTTTTT.

This chain links TRBV5-1 with TRBJ1-4; weak D call: TRBD1 (6 bases). In germline, CDR1 is SGHRS, CDR2 YFSETQ. The ends were cut back, 2 bases at V and 5 bases at J, with 10 bases in the middle. There are 14 residues in the CDR3. The DNA for the CDR3 is TGCGCCAGCAGCTTCGGCAGGGGAAATGAAAAACTGTTTTTT. This codes for CASSFGRGNEKLFF.

The chain links TRBV3-1 to TRBJ1-1; 10 positions match TRBD1. V trimming: 5 bases; J trimming: 4 bases; junction bases outside the gene matches: 10. CDR1 is LGHDT, CDR2 YNNKEL, per germline (reference sequence). This CDR3 is built from 16 residues. The CDR3 DNA sequence: TGTGCCAGCAGCAAAACCTCCGGGACAGGGGCCACTGAAGCTTTCTTT. Translation: CASSKTSGTGATEAFF.

V gene TRBV5-1 combines with J gene TRBJ2-7; 9 nucleotides match TRBD1. V dropped 0 bases and J dropped 5; count of bases not matched to a gene: 9. Germline values: CDR1 SGHRS, CDR2 YFSETQ. The length of the CDR3 is 16 residues. The CDR3 DNA sequence: TGCGCCAGCAGCTTGGCCGATGGGACAGGGAACCACGAGCAGTACTTC. It specifies CASSLADGTGNHEQYF.

The J gene is TRBJ2-2, the V gene TRBV7-9, with 13 bases that match TRBD2. V dropped 4 bases and J dropped 6; count of bases not matched to a gene: 5. The CDR3 covers 16 residues. Germline V lookup: CDR1 SEHNR, CDR2 FQNEAQ (reference sequence). The CDR3 loop is CASSWGLAGSPGELFF. The CDR3 DNA follows: TGTGCCAGCAGCTGGGGACTAGCGGGGTCCCCCGGGGAGCTGTTTTTT.

This clonotype occurred a few times. The gene calls are TRBV7-2 and TRBJ2-3, with D uncertain. V lost 1 base and J lost 6, with 14 bases in between. From germline, CDR1 is SGHTA and CDR2 FQGNSA. The CDR3 totals 15 residues. Here the CDR3 DNA reads TGTGCCAGCAGCTTAGGGTCCCAACGTTGGGATACGCAGTATTTT. Its translation: CASSLGSQRWDTQYF.

The chain has TRBV15 and TRBJ1-5; D is unresolved. The CDR3 length is 15 residues. V was trimmed by 0 bases and J by 0 bases, leaving 6 bases between them. Germline V gene lookup returns CDR1 LNHNV and CDR2 YYDKDF (reference sequence). The CDR3 loop is CATSRDLSSNQPQHF. For the CDR3, the DNA is TGTGCCACCAGCAGAGATCTAAGTAGCAATCAGCCCCAGCATTTT.

The chain uses TRBV12-3 or TRBV12-4 and TRBJ1-5, with D possibly matching TRBD1 (5 bases). The CDR3 is 16 amino acids. V was shortened by 3 bases and J by 3 bases, with 15 bases between the two germline ends. CDR3 coding DNA: TGTGCCAGCAGTTTTTTTCAGGGAGGGGACAATCAGCCCCAGCATTTT. This codes for CASSFFQGGDNQPQHF.

This chain uses TRBV7-9 with TRBJ1-2; D unclear. Trimming took 5 bases from V and 4 from J, leaving 11 bases between them. Germline CDR1 reads SEHNR; CDR2 reads FQNEAQ (reference sequence). The CDR3 totals 13 residues. CDR3 in DNA: TGTGCCAGCAGCCCATGGGCAGGCTATGGCTACACCTTC. This translates into CASSPWAGYGYTF.

The J gene is TRBJ2-1, the V gene TRBV7-2; possibly TRBD1 for D (5 bases). Trimming shortened V by 4 bases and J by 8 bases, and 21 bases separated the two germline ends. The CDR3 loop spans 16 amino acids. Germline CDR1 is SGHTA and CDR2 is FQGNSA. The CDR3 protein is CASSSGWWQGKHEQFF. DNA for the CDR3: TGTGCCAGCAGCTCCGGATGGTGGCAGGGAAAACATGAGCAGTTCTTC.

On this clonotype: A much larger clonotype is one base distant, so this may be a read error. The chain employs TRBV5-4 and TRBJ1-3, with unresolved D. Germline CDR1 and CDR2: SGHNT and YYREEE (reference sequence). The CDR3 loop spans 17 amino acids. The CDR3 region has the DNA TGTGCCAGCAGCTTGGCCCCTGCGGGAGGTGGAAGGAACACCACATATTTT. Amino acids: CASSLAPAGGGRNTTYF.

The chain couples TRBV5-1 to TRBJ2-2; D gene unclear. CDR3 length equals 17 residues. V lost 3 bases and J lost 3, with 18 bases in between. Germline V gene sequence: CDR1 SGHRS, CDR2 YFSETQ. The CDR3: CASSYGPDPRDTGELFF. CDR3 bases: TGCGCCAGCAGCTACGGCCCCGACCCCCGGGACACCGGGGAGCTGTTTTTT.

V and J are TRBV6-2 or TRBV6-3 and TRBJ2-5, with 16 bases lining up with TRBD2. Per germline, CDR1 MNHEY and CDR2 SVGEGT. V was clipped by 4 bases and J by 5 bases; unmatched bases: 10. The CDR3 extends over 18 amino acids. The CDR3 DNA reads TGTGCCAGCAGTTTGGGACTAGCGGGGGGGCCTTTCTCCGAGACCCAGTACTTC. It encodes CASSLGLAGGPFSETQYF.

The J gene is TRBJ2-5, the V gene TRBV2; D is possibly TRBD2 (6 bases). V was pared by 10 bases and J by 3 bases, with 9 bases between. From germline, CDR1 is SNHLY and CDR2 FYNNEI. This CDR3 has 11 amino acids. CDR3 in DNA: TGTGCCACCAGGGAGGAAGAGACCCAGTACTTC. This codes for CATREEETQYF.

This clonotype has more than one count but fewer than ten. This rearrangement joins TRBV19 to TRBJ2-1; 8 bases agree with TRBD1. The CDR3 sequence is 14 residues long. V trimming: 7 bases; J trimming: 7 bases; junction bases outside the gene matches: 9. Germline lookup yields CDR1 LNHDA and CDR2 SQIVND (reference sequence). The CDR3 DNA reads as TGTGCCAGTACCCAACGGACAGGGTATAATGAGCAGTTCTTC. Residues: CASTQRTGYNEQFF.